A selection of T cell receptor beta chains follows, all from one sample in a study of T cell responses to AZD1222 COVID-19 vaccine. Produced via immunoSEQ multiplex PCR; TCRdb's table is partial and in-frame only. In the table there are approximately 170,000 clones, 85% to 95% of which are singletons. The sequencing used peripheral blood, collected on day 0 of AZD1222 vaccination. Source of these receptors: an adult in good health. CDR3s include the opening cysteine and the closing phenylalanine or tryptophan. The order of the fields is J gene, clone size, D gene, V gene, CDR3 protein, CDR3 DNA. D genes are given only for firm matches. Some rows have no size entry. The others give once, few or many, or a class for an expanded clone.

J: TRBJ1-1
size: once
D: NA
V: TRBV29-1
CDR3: CSVGSGTEAFF
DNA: TGCAGCGTCGGGAGCGGCACTGAAGCTTTCTTT

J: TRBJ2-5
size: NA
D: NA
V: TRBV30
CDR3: CAWSLGLYQETQYF
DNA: TGTGCCTGGAGTCTTGGCCTGTACCAAGAGACCCAGTACTTC

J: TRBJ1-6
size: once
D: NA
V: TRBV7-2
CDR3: CASGYAPGRNSPLHF
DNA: TGTGCCAGCGGCTACGCGCCAGGGCGTAATTCACCCCTCCACTTT

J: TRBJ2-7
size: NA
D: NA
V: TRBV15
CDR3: CATSRGVGTLTTYEQYF
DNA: TGTGCCACCAGCAGAGGCGTAGGGACGCTGACAACCTACGAGCAGTACTTC

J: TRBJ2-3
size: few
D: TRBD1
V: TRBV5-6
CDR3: CASSWNRGADTQYF
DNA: TGTGCCAGCAGCTGGAACAGGGGGGCAGATACGCAGTATTTT

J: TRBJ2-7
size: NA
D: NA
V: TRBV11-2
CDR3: CASSPRDISYEQYF
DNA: TGTGCCAGCAGCCCCCGGGACATATCCTACGAGCAGTACTTC

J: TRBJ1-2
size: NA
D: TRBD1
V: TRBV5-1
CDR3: CASSLGQGIISF
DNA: TGCGCCAGCAGCTTGGGACAGGGGATAATTTCCTTC

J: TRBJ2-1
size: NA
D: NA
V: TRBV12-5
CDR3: CASGLASWDEQFF
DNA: TGTGCTAGTGGTTTGGCTTCTTGGGATGAGCAGTTCTTC

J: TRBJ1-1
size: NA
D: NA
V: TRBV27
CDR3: CASRAIGGWTEAFF
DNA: TGTGCCAGCAGGGCTATTGGGGGCTGGACTGAAGCTTTCTTT

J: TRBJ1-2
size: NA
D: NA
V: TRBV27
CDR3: CASSFHGGRRFYGYTF
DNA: TGTGCCAGCAGTTTCCACGGCGGAAGGCGGTTTTATGGCTACACCTTC

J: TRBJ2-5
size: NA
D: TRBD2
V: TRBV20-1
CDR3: CSATGGETQYF
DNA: TGCAGTGCTACGGGAGGGGAGACCCAGTACTTC

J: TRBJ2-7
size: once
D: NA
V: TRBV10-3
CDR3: CAISGGAGDYEQYF
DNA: TGTGCCATCAGTGGCGGGGCAGGAGACTACGAGCAGTACTTC

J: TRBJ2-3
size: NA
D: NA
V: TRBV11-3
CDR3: CASSLWAVDTQYF
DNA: TGTGCCAGCAGCTTGTGGGCGGTGGACACGCAGTATTTT

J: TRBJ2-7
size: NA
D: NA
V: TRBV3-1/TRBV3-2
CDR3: CASSQDRPYEQYF
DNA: TGTGCCAGCAGCCAAGATAGGCCATACGAGCAGTACTTC